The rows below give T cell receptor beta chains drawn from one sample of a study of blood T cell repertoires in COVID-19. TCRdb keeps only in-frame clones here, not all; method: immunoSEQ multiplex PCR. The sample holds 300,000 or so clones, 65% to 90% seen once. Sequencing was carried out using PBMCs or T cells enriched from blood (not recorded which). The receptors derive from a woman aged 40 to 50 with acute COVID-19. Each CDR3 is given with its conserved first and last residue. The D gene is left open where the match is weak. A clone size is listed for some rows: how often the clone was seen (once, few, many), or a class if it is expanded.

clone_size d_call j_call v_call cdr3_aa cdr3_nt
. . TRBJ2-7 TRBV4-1 CASSQVTVSYEQYF TGCGCCAGCAGCCAAGTTACAGTCTCCTACGAGCAGTACTTC
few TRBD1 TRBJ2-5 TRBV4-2 CASSQADGTGYVETQYF TGTGCCAGCAGCCAAGCCGACGGGACAGGGTACGTCGAGACCCAGTACTTC
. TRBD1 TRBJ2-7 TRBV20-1 CSASTPGTGGMWQYF TGCAGTGCTAGTACCCCCGGGACAGGGGGAATGTGGCAGTACTTC
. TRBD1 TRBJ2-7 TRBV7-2 CASSPPTGNYEQYF TGTGCCAGCAGCCCGCCGACAGGGAACTACGAGCAGTACTTC
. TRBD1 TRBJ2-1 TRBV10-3 CAISDRDSYNEQFF TGTGCCATCAGTGACCGGGACAGCTACAATGAGCAGTTCTTC
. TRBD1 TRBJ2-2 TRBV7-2 CASSGQGAGGELFF TGTGCCAGCAGCGGACAGGGGGCAGGTGGGGAGCTGTTTTTT
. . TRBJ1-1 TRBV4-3 CASSQGPGNTEAFF TGCGCCAGCAGCCAAGGACCAGGGAACACTGAAGCTTTCTTT
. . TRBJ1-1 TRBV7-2 CASSLWTEMNTEAFF TGTGCCAGCAGCTTATGGACAGAAATGAACACTGAAGCTTTCTTT
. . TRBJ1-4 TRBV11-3 CASSFQGLGDEKLFF TGTGCCAGCAGCTTCCAGGGCCTTGGGGATGAAAAACTGTTTTTT
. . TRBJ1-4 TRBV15 CATSRDYLSVFPNEKLFF TGTGCCACCAGCAGAGATTACTTGTCTGTGTTCCCGAATGAAAAACTGTTTTTT